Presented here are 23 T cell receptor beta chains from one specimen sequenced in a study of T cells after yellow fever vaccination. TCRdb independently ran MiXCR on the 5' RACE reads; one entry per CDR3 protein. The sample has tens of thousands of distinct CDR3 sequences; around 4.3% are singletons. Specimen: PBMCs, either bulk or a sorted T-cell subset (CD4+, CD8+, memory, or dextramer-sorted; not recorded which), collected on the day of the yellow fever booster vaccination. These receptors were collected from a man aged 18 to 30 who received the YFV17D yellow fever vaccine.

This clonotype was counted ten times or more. In DNA, the CDR3 is TGCGCCAGCAGCTTGCAAGCGGGGCCCACAGATACGCAGTATTTT. Translating it yields CASSLQAGPTDTQYF. The chain is built from TRBV5-1 and TRBJ2-3; 7 positions agree with TRBD2. The CDR3 spans 15 residues. CDR1 is SGHRS, CDR2 YFSETQ, per germline. V gave up 1 base and J gave up 2 bases; unmatched junction bases: 4.

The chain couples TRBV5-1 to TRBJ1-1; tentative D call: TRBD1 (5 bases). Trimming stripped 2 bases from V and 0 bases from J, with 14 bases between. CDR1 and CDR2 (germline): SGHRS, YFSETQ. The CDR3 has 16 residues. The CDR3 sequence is CASSLSGQYLNTEAFF. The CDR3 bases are TGCGCCAGCAGCTTATCGGGGCAGTACTTGAACACTGAAGCTTTCTTT.

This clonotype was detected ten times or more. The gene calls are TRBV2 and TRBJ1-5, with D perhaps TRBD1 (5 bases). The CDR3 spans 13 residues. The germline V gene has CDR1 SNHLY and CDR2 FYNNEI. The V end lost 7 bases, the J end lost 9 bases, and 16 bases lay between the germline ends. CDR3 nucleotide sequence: TGTGCCAGCAATTTGTTCCGGGGACGGCCCCAGCATTTT. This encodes CASNLFRGRPQHF.

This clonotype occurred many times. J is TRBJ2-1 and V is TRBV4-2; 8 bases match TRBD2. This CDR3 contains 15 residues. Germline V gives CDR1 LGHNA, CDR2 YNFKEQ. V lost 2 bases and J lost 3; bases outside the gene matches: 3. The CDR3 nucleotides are TGTGCCAGCAGCCAATTGCGGGGGGACTACAATGAGCAGTTCTTC. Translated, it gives CASSQLRGDYNEQFF.

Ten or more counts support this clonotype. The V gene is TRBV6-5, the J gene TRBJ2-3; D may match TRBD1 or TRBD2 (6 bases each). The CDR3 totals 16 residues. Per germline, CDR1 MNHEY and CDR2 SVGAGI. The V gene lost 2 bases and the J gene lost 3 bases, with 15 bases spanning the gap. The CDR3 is CASSYDPGAGTDTQYF. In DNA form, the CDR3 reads TGTGCCAGCAGTTACGATCCGGGGGCGGGGACAGATACGCAGTATTTT.

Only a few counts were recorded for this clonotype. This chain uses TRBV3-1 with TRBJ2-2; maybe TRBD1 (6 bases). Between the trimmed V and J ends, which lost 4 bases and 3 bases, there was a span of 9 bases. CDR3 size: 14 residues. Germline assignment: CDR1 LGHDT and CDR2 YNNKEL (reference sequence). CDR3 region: CASSPPGDTGELFF. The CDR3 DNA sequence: TGTGCCAGCAGCCCCCCAGGGGACACCGGGGAGCTGTTTTTT.

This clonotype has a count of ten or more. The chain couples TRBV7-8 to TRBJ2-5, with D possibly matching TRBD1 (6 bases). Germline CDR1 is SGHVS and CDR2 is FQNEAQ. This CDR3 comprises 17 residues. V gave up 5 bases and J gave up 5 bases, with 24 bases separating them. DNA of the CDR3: TGTGCCAGCAGCCTAAGTGCAGGGGCCCCATCGTGGGAGACCCAGTACTTC. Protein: CASSLSAGAPSWETQYF.

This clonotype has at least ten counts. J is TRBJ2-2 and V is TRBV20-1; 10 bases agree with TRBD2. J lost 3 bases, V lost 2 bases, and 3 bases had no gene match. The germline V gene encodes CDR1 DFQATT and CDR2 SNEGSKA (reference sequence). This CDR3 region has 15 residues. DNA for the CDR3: TGCAGTGCTAGAACTAGCGGGGCACACACCGGGGAGCTGTTTTTT. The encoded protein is CSARTSGAHTGELFF.

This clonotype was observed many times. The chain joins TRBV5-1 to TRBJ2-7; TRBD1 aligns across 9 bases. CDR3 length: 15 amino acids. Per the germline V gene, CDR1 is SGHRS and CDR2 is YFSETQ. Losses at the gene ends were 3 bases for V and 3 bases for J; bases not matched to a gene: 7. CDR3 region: CASSSLYRGHYEQYF. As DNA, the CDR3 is TGCGCCAGCAGCTCGCTGTACAGGGGGCACTACGAGCAGTACTTC.

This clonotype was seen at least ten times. CDR3 loop: CASSFGTDQPQHF. Here the CDR3 DNA reads TGTGCCAGCAGCTTTGGAACGGATCAGCCCCAGCATTTT. The V call is TRBV7-9, the J call TRBJ1-5; D remains unclear. CDR1 SEHNR and CDR2 FQNEAQ come from the germline V gene (reference sequence). V shed 3 bases and J shed 5 bases, with 8 bases lying between them. The CDR3 length is 13 residues.

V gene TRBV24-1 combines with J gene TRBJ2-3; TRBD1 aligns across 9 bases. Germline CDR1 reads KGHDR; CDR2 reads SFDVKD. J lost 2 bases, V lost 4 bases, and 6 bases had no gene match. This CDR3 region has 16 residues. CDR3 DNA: TGTGCCACCAGTGAACAGGGGGCCCGTGACACAGATACGCAGTATTTT. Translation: CATSEQGARDTDTQYF.

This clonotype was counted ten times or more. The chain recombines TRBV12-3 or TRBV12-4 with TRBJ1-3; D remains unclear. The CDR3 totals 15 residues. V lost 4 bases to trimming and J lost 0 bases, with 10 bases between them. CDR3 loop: CASSYRRYSGNTIYF. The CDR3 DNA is TGTGCCAGCAGTTACAGAAGATACTCTGGAAACACCATATATTTT.

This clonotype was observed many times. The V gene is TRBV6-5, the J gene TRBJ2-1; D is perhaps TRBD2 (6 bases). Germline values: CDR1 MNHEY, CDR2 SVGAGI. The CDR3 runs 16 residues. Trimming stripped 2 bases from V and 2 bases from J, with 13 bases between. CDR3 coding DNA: TGTGCCAGCAGTTACGATGGGGGGAGGCCCTACAATGAGCAGTTCTTC. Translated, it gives CASSYDGGRPYNEQFF.

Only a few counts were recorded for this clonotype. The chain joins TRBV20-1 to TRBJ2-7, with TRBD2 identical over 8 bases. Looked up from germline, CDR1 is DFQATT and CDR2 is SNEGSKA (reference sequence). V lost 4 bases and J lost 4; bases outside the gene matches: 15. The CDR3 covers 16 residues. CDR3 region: CSAIMALAGYQYEQYF. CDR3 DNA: TGCAGTGCTATAATGGCTTTAGCGGGGTATCAGTACGAGCAGTACTTC.

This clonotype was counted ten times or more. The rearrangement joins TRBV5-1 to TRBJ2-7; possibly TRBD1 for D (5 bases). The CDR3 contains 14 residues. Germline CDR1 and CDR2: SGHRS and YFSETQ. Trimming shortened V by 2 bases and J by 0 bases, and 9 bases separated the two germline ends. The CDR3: CASSLGHSSYEQYF. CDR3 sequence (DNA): TGCGCCAGCAGCTTAGGACACAGCTCCTACGAGCAGTACTTC. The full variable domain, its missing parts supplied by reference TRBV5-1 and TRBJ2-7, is KAGVTQTPRYLIKTRGQQVTLSCSPISGHRSVSWYQQTPGQGLQFLFEYFSETQRNKGNFPGRFSGRQFSNSRSEMNVSTLELGDSALYLCASSLGHSSYEQYFGPGTRLTVT.

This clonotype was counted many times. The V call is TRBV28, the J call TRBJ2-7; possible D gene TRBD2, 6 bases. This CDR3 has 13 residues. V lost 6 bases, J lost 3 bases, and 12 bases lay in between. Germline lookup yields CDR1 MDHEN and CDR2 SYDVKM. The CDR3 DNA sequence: TGTGCCAGCAGAGGGGACTGGGGCTACGAGCAGTACGTC. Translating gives CASRGDWGYEQYV.

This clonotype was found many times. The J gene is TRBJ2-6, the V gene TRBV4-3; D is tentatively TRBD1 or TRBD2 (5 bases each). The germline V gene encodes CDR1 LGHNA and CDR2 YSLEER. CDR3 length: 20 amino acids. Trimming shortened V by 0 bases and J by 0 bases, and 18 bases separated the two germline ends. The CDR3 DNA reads TGCGCCAGCAGCCAAGAATGGGACCGGCTTTTTCCCTCTGGGGCCAACGTCCTGACTTTC. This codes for CASSQEWDRLFPSGANVLTF.

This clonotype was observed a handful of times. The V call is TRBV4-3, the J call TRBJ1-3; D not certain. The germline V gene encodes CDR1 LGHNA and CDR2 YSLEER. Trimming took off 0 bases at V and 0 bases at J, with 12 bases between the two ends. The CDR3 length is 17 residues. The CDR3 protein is CASSQDHLALSGNTIYF. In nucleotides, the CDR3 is TGCGCCAGCAGCCAAGATCATCTGGCACTCTCTGGAAACACCATATATTTT.

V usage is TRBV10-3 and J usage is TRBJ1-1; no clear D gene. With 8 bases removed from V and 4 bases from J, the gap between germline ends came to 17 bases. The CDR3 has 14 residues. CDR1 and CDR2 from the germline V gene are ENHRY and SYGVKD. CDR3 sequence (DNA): TGTGCCATCTCCACGGGCTTCCGCGGCACTGAAGCTTTCTTT. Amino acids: CAISTGFRGTEAFF.

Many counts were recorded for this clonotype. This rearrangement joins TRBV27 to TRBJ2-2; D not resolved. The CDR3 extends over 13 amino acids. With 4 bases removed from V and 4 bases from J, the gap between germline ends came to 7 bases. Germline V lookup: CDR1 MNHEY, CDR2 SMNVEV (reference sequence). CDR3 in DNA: TGTGCCAGCAGTTCCCCGATCACCGGGGAGCTGTTTTTT. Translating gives CASSSPITGELFF.

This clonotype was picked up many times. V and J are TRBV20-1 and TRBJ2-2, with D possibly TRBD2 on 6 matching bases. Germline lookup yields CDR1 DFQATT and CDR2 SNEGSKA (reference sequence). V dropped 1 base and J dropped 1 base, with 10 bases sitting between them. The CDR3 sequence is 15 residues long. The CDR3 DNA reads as TGCAGTGCTAGAGCTGGGCGGGGGAACACCGGGGAGCTGTTTTTT. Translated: CSARAGRGNTGELFF.

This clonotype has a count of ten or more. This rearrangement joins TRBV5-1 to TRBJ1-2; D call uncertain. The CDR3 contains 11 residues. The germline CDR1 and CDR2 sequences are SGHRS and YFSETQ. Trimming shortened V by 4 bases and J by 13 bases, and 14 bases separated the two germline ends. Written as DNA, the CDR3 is TGCGCCAGCAGCAGCCAGACCGTTGTCACCTTC. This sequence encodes CASSSQTVVTF. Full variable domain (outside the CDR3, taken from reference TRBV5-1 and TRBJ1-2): KAGVTQTPRYLIKTRGQQVTLSCSPISGHRSVSWYQQTPGQGLQFLFEYFSETQRNKGNFPGRFSGRQFSNSRSEMNVSTLELGDSALYLCASSSQTVVTFGSGTRLTVV.

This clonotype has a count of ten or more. The CDR3 bases are TGCAGTGCTAGAGGGATCGGCGGGGGGGCCATCAATGAGCAGTTCTTC. Protein sequence: CSARGIGGGAINEQFF. The V and J genes are TRBV20-1 and TRBJ2-1; 9 bases are a match to TRBD2. CDR1 is DFQATT and CDR2 is SNEGSKA in the germline V gene (reference sequence). This CDR3 region has 16 residues. V shed 1 base, J shed 6 bases, and the junction held 10 bases outside the gene matches.